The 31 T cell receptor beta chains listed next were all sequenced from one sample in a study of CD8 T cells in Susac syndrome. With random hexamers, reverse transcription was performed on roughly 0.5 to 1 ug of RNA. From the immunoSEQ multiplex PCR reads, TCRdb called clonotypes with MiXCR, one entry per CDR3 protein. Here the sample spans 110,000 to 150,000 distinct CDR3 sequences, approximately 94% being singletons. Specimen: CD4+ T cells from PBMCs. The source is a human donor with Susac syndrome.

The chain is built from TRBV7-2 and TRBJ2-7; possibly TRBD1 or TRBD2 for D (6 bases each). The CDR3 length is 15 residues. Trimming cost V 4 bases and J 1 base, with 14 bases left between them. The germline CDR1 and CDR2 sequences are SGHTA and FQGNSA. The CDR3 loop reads CASSSQRGHSYEQYF. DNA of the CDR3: TGTGCCAGCAGCTCTCAACGGGGGCATTCCTACGAGCAGTACTTC.

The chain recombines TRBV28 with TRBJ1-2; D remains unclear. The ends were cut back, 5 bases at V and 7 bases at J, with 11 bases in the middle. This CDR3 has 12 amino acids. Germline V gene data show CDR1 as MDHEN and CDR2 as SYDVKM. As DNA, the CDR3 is TGTGCCAGCAGTCCCCGGACTTCTGGCTACACCTTC. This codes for CASSPRTSGYTF.

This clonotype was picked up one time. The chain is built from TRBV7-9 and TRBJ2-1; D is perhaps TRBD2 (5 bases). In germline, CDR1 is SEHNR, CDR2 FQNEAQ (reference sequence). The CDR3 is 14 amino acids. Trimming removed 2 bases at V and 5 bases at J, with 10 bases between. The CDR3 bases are TGTGCCAGCAGCTTAAGGGAGACTCACAATGAGCAGTTCTTC. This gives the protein CASSLRETHNEQFF.

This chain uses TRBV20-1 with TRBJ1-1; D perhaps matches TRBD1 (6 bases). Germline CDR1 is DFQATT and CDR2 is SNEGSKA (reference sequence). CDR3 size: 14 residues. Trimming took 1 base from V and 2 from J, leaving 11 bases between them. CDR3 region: CSARADRVNTEAFF. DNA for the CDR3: TGCAGTGCTAGAGCGGACAGAGTCAACACTGAAGCTTTCTTT.

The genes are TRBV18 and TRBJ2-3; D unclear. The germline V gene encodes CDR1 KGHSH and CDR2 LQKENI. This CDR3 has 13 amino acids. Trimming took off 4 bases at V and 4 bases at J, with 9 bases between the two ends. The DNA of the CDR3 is TGTGCCAGCTCACTAAGTCTGGCAGATACGCAGTATTTT. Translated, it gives CASSLSLADTQYF.

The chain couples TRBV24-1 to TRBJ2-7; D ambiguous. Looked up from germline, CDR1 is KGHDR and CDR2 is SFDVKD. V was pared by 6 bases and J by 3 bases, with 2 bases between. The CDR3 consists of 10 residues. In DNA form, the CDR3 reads TGTGCCACCAGTTGCTACGAGCAGTACTTC. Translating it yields CATSCYEQYF.

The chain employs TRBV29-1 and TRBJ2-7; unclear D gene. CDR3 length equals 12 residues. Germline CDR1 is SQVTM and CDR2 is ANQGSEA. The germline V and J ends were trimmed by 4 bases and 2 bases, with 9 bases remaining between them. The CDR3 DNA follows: TGCAGCGTTGCCCCAGACACCTACGAGCAGTACTTC. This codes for CSVAPDTYEQYF.

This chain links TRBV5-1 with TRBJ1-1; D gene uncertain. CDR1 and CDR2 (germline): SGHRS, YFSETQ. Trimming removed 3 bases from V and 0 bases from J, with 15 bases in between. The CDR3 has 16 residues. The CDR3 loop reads CASSSEDSDLNTEAFF. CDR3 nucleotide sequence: TGCGCCAGCAGCTCTGAGGATTCGGATCTGAACACTGAAGCTTTCTTT.

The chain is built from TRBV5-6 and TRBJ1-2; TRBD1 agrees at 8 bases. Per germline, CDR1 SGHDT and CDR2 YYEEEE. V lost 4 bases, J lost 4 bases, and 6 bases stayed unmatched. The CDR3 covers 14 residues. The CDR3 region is CASSTDRVAYGYTF. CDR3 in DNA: TGTGCCAGCAGCACGGACAGGGTGGCCTATGGCTACACCTTC.

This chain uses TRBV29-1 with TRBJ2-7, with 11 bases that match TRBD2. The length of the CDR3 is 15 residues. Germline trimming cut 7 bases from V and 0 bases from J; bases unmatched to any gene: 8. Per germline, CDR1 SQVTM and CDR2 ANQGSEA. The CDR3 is CSGPTSGTTSYEQYF. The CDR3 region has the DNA TGCAGCGGGCCGACTAGCGGGACTACCTCCTACGAGCAGTACTTC.

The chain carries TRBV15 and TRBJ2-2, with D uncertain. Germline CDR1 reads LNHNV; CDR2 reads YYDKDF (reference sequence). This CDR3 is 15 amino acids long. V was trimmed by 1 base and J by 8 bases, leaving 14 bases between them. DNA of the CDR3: TGTGCCACCAGCAGAGTTTTCAGGAGAGGTGGGGAGCTGTTTTTT. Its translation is CATSRVFRRGGELFF.

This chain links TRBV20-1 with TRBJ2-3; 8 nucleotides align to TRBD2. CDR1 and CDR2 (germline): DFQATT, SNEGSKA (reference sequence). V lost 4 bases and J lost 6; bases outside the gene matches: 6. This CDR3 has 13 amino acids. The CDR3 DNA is TGCAGTGCTACCGTAACTAGCGGCGATACGCAGTATTTT. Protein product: CSATVTSGDTQYF.

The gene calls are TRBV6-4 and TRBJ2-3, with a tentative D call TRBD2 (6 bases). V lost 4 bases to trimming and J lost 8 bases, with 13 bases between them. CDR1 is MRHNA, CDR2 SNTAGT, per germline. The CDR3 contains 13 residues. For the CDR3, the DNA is TGTGCCAGCAGTGCTAGCGTCGAGGGTACGCAGTATTTT. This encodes CASSASVEGTQYF.

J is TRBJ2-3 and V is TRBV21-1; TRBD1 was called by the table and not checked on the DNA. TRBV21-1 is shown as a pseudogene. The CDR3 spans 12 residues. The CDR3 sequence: CASSNSRDTQYF. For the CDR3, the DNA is TGTGCCAGCAGCAACTCCCGGGATACGCAGTATTTT.

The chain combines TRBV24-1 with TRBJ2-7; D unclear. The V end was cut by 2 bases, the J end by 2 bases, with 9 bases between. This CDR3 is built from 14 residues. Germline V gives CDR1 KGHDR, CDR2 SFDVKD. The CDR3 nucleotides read TGTGCCACCAGTGATTCCGGTCCTCCCTACGAGCAGTACTTC. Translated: CATSDSGPPYEQYF.

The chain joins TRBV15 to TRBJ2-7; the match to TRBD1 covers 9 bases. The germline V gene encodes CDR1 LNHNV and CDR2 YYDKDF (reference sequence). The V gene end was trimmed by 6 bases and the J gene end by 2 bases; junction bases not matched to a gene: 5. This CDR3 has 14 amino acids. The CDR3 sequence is CATSLGTGTYEQYF. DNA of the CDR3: TGTGCCACCAGTTTAGGGACAGGGACCTACGAGCAGTACTTC.

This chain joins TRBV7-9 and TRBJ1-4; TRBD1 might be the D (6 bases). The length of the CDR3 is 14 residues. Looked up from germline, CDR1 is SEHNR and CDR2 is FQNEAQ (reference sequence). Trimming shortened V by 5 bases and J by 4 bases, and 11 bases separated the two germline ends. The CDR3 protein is CASSPGTSNEKLFF. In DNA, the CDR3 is TGTGCCAGCAGCCCCGGGACAAGTAATGAAAAACTGTTTTTT.

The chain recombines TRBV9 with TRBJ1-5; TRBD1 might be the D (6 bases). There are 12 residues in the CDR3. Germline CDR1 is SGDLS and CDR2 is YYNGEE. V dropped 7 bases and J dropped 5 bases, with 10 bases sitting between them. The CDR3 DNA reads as TGTGCCAGCGGAGGGGGGGATCAGCCCCAGCATTTT. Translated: CASGGGDQPQHF.

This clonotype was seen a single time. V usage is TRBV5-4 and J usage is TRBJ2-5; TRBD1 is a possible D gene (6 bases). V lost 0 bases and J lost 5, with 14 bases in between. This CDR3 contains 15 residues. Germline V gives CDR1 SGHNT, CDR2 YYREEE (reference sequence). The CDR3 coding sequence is TGTGCCAGCAGCTTGGAGCCAGGGGCTAAGGAGACCCAGTACTTC. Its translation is CASSLEPGAKETQYF.

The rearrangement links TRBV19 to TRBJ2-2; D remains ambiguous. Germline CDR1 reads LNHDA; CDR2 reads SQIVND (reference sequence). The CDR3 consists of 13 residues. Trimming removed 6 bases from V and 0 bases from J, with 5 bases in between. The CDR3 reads CASSDTNTGELFF. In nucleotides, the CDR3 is TGTGCCAGTAGCGATACGAACACCGGGGAGCTGTTTTTT.

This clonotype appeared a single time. The CDR3 loop reads CSVWLQGRLPNEQFF. Here the CDR3 DNA reads TGCAGCGTTTGGCTACAGGGGCGTCTTCCCAATGAGCAGTTCTTC. V is TRBV29-1 and J is TRBJ2-1; the match to TRBD1 covers 7 bases. Germline trimming cut 5 bases from V and 6 bases from J; bases unmatched to any gene: 13. Germline CDR1 SQVTM, CDR2 ANQGSEA. The CDR3 length is 15 residues.

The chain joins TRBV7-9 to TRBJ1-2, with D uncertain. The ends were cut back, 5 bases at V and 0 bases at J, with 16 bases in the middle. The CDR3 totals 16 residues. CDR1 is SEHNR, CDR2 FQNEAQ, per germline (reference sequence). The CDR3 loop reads CASSGGPGLANYGYTF. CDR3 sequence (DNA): TGTGCCAGCAGCGGTGGACCCGGACTAGCTAACTATGGCTACACCTTC.

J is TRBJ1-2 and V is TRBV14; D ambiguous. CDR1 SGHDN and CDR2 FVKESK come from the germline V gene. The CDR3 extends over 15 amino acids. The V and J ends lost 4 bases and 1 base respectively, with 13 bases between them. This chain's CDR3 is CASSPGRILNYGYTF. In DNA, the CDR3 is TGTGCCAGCAGCCCCGGACGGATTCTTAACTATGGCTACACCTTC. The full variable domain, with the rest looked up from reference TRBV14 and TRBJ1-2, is EAGVTQFPSHSVIEKGQTVTLRCDPISGHDNLYWYRRVMGKEIKFLLHFVKESKQDESGMPNNRFLAERTGGTYSTLKVQPAELEDSGVYFCASSPGRILNYGYTFGSGTRLTVV.

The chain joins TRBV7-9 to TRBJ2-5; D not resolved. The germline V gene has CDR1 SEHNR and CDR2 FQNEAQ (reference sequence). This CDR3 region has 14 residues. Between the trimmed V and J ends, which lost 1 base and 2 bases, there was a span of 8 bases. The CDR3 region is CASSLETLQETQYF. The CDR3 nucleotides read TGTGCCAGCAGCTTAGAGACATTACAAGAGACCCAGTACTTC.

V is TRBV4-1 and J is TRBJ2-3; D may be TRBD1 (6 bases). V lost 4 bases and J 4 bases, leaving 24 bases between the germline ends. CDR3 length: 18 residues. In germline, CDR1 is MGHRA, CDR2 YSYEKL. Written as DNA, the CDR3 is TGCGCCAGCAGCCCCTCTCTCCAGTCTGGGGGCATGGCAGATACGCAGTATTTT. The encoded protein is CASSPSLQSGGMADTQYF.

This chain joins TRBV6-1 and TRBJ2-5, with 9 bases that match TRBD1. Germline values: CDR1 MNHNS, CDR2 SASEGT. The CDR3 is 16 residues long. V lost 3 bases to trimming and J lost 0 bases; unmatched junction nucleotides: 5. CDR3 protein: CASSDFGTGYQETQYF. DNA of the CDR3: TGTGCCAGCAGTGACTTCGGGACAGGGTACCAAGAGACCCAGTACTTC.

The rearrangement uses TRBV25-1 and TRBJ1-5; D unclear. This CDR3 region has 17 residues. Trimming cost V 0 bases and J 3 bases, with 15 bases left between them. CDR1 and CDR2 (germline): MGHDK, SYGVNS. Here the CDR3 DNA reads TGTGCCAGCAGTGAATATAAGGCAGCCTTGGTCAATCAGCCCCAGCATTTT. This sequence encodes CASSEYKAALVNQPQHF.

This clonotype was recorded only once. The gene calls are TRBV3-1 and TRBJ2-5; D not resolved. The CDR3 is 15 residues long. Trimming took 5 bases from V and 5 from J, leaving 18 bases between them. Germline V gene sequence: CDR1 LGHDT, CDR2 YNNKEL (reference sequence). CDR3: CASSYIGVSGETQYF. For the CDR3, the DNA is TGTGCCAGCAGCTACATAGGAGTGAGTGGGGAGACCCAGTACTTC.

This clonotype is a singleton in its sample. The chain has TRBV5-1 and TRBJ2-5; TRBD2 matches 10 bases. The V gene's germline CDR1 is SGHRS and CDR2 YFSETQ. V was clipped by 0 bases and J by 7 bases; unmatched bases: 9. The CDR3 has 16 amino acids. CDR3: CASSLAPSGGWGTQYF. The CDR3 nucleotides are TGCGCCAGCAGCTTGGCGCCTAGCGGGGGATGGGGGACCCAGTACTTC.

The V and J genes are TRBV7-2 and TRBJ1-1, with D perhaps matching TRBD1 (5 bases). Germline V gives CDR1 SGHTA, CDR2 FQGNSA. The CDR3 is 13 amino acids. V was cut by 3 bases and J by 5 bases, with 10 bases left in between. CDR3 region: CASSFGGLTEAFF. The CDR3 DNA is TGTGCCAGCAGCTTCGGGGGATTGACTGAAGCTTTCTTT.

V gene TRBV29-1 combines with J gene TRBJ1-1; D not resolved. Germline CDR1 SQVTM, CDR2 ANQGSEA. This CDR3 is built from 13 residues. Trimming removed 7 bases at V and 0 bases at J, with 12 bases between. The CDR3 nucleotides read TGCAGCGGAAGGTACAACATGAACACTGAAGCTTTCTTT. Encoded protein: CSGRYNMNTEAFF.